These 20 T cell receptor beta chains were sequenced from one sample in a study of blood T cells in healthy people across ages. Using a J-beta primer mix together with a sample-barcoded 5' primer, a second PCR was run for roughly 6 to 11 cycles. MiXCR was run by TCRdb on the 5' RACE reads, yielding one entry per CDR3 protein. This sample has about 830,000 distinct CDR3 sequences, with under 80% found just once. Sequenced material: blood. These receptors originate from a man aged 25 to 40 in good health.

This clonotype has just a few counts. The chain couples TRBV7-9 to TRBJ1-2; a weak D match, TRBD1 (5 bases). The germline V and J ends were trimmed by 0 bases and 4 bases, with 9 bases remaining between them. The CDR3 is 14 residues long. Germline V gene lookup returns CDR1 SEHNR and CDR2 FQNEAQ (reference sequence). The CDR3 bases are TGTGCCAGCAGCTTAGCCTCCGACAGCTATGGCTACACCTTC. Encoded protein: CASSLASDSYGYTF.

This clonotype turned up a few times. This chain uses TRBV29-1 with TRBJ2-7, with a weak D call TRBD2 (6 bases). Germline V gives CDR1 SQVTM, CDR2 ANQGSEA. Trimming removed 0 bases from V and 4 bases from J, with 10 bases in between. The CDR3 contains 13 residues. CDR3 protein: CSVEEGAGYEQYF. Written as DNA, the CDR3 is TGCAGCGTTGAAGAAGGGGCGGGGTACGAGCAGTACTTC.

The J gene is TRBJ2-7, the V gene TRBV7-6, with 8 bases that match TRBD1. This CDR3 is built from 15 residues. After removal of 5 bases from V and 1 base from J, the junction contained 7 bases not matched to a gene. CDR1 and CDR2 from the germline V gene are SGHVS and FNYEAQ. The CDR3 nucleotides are TGTGCCAGCAGCCTCTGGGACAGGCAGTCCTACGAGCAGTACTTC. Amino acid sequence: CASSLWDRQSYEQYF. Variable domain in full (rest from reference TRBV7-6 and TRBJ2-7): GAGVSQSPRYKVTKRGQDVALRCDPISGHVSLYWYRQALGQGPEFLTYFNYEAQQDKSGLPNDRFSAERPEGSISTLTIQRTEQRDSAMYRCASSLWDRQSYEQYFGPGTRLTVT.

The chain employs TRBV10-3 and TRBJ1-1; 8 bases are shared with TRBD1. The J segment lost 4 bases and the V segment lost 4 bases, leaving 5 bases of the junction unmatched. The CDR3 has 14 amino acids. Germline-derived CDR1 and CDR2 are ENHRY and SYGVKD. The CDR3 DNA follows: TGTGCCATCAGTGCTTCGGACAGGGTCACTGAAGCTTTCTTT. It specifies CAISASDRVTEAFF.

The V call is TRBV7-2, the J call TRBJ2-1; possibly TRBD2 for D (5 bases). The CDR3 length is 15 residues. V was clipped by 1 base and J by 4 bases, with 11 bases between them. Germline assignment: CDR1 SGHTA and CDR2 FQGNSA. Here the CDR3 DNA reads TGTGCCAGCAGCTTAGGGTCTAGCCCATACAATGAGCAGTTCTTC. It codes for CASSLGSSPYNEQFF. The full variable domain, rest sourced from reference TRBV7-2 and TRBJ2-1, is GAGVSQSPSNKVTEKGKDVELRCDPISGHTALYWYRQSLGQGLEFLIYFQGNSAPDKSGLPSDRFSAERTGGSVSTLTIQRTQQEDSAVYLCASSLGSSPYNEQFFGPGTRLTVL.

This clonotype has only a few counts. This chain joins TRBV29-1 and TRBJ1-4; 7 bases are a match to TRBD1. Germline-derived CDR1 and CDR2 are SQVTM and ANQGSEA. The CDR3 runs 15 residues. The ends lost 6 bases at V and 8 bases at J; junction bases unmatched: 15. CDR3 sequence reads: CSVERTGAGGEKLFF. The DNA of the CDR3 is TGCAGCGTAGAACGTACAGGGGCCGGTGGGGAAAAACTGTTTTTT. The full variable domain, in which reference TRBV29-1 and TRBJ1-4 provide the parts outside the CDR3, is SAVISQKPSRDICQRGTSLTIQCQVDSQVTMMFWYRQQPGQSLTLIATANQGSEATYESGFVIDKFPISRPNLTFSTLTVSNMSPEDSSIYLCSVERTGAGGEKLFFGSGTQLSVL.

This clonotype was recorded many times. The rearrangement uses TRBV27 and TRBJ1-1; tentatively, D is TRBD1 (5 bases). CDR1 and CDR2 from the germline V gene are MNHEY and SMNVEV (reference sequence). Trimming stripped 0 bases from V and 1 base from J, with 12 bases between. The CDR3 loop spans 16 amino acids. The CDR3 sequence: CASSLSPGRANTEAFF. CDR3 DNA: TGTGCCAGCAGTTTATCGCCGGGACGGGCGAACACTGAAGCTTTCTTT.

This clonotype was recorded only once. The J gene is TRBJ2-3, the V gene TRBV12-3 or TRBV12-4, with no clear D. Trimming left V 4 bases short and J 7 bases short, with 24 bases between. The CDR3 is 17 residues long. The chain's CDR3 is CASSSPTDAGPMYTQYF. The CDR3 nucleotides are TGTGCCAGCAGTTCCCCCACTGACGCCGGCCCAATGTATACGCAGTATTTT.

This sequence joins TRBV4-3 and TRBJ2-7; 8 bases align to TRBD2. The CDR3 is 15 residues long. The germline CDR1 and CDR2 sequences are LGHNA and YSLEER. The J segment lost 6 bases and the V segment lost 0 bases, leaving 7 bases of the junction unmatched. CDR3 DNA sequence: TGCGCCAGCAGCCAAGATAGGACTAGCCATTCCGAGCAGTACTTC. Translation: CASSQDRTSHSEQYF.

Written as DNA, the CDR3 is TGCAGTGCCCTGAACCCCAATAGCAATCAGCCCCAGCATTTT. It translates to CSALNPNSNQPQHF. V and J are TRBV20-1 and TRBJ1-5; D gene uncertain. Between the trimmed V and J ends, which lost 6 bases and 0 bases, there was a span of 12 bases. Looked up from germline, CDR1 is DFQATT and CDR2 is SNEGSKA (reference sequence). There are 14 residues in the CDR3.

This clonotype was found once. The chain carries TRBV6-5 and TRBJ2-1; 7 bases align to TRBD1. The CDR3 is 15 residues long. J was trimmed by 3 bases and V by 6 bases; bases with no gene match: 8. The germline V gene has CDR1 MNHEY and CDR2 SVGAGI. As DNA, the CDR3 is TGTGCCAGCAGCCGCACAGGGGCTTACTACAATGAGCAGTTCTTC. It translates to CASSRTGAYYNEQFF.

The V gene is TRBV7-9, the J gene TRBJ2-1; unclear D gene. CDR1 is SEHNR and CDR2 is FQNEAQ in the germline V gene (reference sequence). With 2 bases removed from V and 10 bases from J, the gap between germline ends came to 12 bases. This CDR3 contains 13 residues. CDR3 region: CASSLLLVREQFF. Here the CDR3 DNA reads TGTGCCAGCAGCTTATTACTGGTTCGGGAGCAGTTCTTC. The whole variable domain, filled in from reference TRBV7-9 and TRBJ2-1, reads DTGVSQNPRHKITKRGQNVTFRCDPISEHNRLYWYRQTLGQGPEFLTYFQNEAQLEKSRLLSDRFSAERPKGSFSTLEIQRTEQGDSAMYLCASSLLLVREQFFGPGTRLTVL.

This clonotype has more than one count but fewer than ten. CDR3 nucleotide sequence: TGCAGTGCTCGGTCCAGCGGGGTAAGGGAGACCCAGTACTTC. Residues: CSARSSGVRETQYF. The V call is TRBV20-1, the J call TRBJ2-5, with TRBD2 matching 7 bases. V was clipped by 5 bases and J by 5 bases; unmatched bases: 11. This CDR3 comprises 14 residues. CDR1 and CDR2 from the germline V gene are DFQATT and SNEGSKA (reference sequence).

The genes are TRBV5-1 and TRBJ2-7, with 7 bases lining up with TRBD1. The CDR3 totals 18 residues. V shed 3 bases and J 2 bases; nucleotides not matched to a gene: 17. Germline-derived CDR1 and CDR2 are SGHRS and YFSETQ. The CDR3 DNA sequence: TGCGCCAGCAGCTGGGTCGGGTCAGGGGGAAGTAGGACCTACGAGCAGTACTTC. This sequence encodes CASSWVGSGGSRTYEQYF.

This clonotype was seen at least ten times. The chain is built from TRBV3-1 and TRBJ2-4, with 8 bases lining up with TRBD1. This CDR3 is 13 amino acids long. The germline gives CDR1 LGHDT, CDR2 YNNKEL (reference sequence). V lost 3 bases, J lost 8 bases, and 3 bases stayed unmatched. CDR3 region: CASSQEDRDIQYF. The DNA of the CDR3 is TGTGCCAGCAGCCAGGAGGACAGGGACATTCAGTACTTC.

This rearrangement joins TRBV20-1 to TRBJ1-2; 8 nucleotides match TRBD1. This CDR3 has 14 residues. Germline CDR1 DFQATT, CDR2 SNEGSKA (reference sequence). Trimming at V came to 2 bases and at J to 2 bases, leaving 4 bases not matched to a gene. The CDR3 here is CSARYNRGNYGYTF. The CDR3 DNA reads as TGCAGTGCTAGATATAACAGGGGGAACTATGGCTACACCTTC.

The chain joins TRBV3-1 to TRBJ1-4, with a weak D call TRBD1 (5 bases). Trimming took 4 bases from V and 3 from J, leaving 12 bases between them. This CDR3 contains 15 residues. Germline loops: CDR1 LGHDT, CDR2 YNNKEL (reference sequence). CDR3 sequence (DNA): TGTGCCAGCAGCCCCCGGGACGGAGCTAATGAAAAACTGTTTTTT. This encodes CASSPRDGANEKLFF.

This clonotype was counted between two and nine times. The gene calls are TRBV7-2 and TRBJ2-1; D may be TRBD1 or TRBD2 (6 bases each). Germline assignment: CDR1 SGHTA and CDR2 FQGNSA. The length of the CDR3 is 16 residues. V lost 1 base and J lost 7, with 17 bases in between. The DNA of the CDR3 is TGTGCCAGCAGCTTAGGGGGGGCGTCCATTCTAAATGAGCAGTTCTTC. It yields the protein CASSLGGASILNEQFF.

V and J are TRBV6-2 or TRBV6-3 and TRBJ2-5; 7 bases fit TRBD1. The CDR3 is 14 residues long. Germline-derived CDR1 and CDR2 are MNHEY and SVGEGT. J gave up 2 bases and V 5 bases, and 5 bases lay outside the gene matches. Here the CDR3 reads CASSMTGFQETQYF. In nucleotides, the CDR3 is TGTGCCAGCAGTATGACAGGGTTTCAAGAGACCCAGTACTTC.

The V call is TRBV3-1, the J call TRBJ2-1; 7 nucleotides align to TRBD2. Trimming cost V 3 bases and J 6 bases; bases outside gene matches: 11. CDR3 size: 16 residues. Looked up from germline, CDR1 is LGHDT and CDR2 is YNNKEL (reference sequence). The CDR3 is CASSHPGRPQVNEQFF. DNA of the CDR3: TGTGCCAGCAGCCATCCCGGGAGGCCTCAGGTCAATGAGCAGTTCTTC.